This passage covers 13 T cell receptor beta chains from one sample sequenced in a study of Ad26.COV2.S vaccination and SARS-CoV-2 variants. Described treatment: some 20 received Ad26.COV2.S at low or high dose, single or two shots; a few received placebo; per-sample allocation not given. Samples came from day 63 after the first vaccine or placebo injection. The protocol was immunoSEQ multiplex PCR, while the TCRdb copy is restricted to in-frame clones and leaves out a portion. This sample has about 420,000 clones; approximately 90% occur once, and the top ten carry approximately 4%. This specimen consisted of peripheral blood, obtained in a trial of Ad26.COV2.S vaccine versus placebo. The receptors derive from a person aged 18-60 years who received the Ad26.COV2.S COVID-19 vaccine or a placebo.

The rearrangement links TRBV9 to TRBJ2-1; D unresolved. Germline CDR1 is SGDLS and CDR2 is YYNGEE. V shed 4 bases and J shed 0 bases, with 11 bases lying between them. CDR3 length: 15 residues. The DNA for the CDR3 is TGTGCCAGCAGCCCCGCCGGCGGCTCCTACAATGAGCAGTTCTTC. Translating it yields CASSPAGGSYNEQFF.

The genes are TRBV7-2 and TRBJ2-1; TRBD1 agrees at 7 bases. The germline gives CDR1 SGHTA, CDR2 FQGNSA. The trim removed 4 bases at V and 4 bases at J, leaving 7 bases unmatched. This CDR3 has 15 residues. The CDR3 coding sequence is TGTGCCAGCAGCTCCGTAGCAGGGGGTTACAATGAGCAGTTCTTC. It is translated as CASSSVAGGYNEQFF.

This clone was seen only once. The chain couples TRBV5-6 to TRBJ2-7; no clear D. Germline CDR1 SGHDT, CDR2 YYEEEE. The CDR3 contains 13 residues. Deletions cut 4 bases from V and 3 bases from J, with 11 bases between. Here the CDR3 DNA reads TGTGCCAGCAGCGCCCCGGGCTACTACGAGCAGTACTTC. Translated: CASSAPGYYEQYF.

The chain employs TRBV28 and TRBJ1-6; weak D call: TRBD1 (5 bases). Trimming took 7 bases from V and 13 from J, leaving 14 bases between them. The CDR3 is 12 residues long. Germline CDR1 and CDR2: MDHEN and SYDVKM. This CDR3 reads CASTWGQMPLHF. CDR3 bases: TGTGCCAGCACATGGGGCCAAATGCCCCTCCACTTT.

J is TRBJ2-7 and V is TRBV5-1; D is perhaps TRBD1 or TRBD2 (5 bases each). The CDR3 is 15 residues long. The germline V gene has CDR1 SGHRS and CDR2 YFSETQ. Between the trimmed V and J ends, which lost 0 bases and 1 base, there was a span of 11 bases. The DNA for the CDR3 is TGCGCCAGCAGCTTGGAGGGGCGGGTTTCCTACGAGCAGTACTTC. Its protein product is CASSLEGRVSYEQYF.

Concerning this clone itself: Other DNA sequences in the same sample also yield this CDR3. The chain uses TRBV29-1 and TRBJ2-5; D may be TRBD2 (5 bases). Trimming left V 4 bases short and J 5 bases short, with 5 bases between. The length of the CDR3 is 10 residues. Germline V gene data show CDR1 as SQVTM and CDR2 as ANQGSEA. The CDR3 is CSVGGETQYF. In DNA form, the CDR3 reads TGCAGCGTTGGAGGGGAGACCCAGTACTTC.

CDR3 amino acids: CASQTGNTGELFF. CDR3 nucleotide sequence: TGTGCCAGCCAGACAGGGAACACCGGGGAGCTGTTTTTT. The chain employs TRBV6-5 and TRBJ2-2, with a tentative D call TRBD1 (6 bases). CDR3 length equals 13 residues. Trimming removed 8 bases at V and 1 base at J, with 8 bases between. CDR1 is MNHEY and CDR2 is SVGAGI in the germline V gene.

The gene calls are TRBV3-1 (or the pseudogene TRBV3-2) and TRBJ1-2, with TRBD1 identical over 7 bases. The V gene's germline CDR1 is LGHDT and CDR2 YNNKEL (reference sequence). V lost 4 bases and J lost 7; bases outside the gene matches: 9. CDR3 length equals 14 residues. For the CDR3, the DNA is TGTGCCAGCAGCCCCTCAAAAGGGGGCGTTGGCTACACCTTC. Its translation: CASSPSKGGVGYTF.

Written as DNA, the CDR3 is TGTGCCAGCAGTTCTGGGACAGGGTATAATTCACCCCTCCACTTT. Translated, it gives CASSSGTGYNSPLHF. The genes are TRBV27 and TRBJ1-6, with TRBD1 matching over 9 bases. The CDR3 loop spans 15 amino acids. The germline CDR1 and CDR2 sequences are MNHEY and SMNVEV (reference sequence). V gave up 4 bases and J gave up 4 bases; unmatched junction bases: 2.

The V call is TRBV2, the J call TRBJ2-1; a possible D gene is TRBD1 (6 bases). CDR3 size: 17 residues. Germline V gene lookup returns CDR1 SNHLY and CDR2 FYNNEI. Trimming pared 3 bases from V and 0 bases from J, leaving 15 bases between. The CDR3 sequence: CASSDPDRGVSYNEQFF. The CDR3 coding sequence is TGTGCCAGCAGTGATCCGGACAGAGGAGTCTCCTACAATGAGCAGTTCTTC.

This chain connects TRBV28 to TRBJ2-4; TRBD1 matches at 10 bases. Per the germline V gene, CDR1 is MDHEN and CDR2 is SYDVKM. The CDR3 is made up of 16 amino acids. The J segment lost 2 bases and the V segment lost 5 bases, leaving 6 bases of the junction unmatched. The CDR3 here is CASSIGTGATKNIQYF. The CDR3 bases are TGTGCCAGCAGTATAGGGACAGGGGCAACCAAAAACATTCAGTACTTC. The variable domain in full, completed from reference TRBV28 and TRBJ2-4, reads DVKVTQSSRYLVKRTGEKVFLECVQDMDHENMFWYRQDPGLGLRLIYFSYDVKMKEKGDIPEGYSVSREKKERFSLILESASTNQTSMYLCASSIGTGATKNIQYFGAGTRLSVL.

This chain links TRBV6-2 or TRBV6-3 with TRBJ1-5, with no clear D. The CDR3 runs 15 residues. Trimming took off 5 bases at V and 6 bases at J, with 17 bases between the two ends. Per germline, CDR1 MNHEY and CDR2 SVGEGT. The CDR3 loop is CASSQRESGFQPQHF. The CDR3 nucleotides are TGTGCCAGCAGTCAAAGGGAATCTGGGTTTCAGCCCCAGCATTTT.

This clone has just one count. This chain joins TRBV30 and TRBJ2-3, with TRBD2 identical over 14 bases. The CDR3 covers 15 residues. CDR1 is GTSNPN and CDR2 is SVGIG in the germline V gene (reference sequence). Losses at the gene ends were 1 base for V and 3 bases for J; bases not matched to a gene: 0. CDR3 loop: CAWSGLAGGTDTQYF. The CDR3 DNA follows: TGTGCCTGGAGTGGACTAGCGGGGGGGACAGATACGCAGTATTTT.